The source of this T cell receptor beta chain is a study of blood T cell repertoires in COVID-19. Whole-study context: T cells, B-cell-depleted T cells, or PBMCs provided the cDNA or gDNA that served as material.

Clones were read by immunoSEQ multiplex PCR, and TCRdb kept only the in-frame ones, dropping some. The profile shows approximately 340,000 clones, around 90% of them singletons. Seattle's cohort entered during active infection and was followed longitudinally. The TCR sequence derives from a man aged 30 to 39 with COVID-19, enrolled during active disease. Sequencing was done on a sample of peripheral blood.

In nucleotides, the CDR3 is TGTGCCAGCAGCCCTAGCCTGGGGGCCTTGGAGACCCAGTACTTC. It specifies CASSPSLGALETQYF. This chain joins TRBV7-9 and TRBJ2-5, with a possible D match to TRBD1 (6 bases). Germline V gene sequence: CDR1 SEHNR, CDR2 FQNEAQ (reference sequence). The V gene lost 5 bases and the J gene lost 5 bases, with 18 bases spanning the gap. This CDR3 comprises 15 residues.